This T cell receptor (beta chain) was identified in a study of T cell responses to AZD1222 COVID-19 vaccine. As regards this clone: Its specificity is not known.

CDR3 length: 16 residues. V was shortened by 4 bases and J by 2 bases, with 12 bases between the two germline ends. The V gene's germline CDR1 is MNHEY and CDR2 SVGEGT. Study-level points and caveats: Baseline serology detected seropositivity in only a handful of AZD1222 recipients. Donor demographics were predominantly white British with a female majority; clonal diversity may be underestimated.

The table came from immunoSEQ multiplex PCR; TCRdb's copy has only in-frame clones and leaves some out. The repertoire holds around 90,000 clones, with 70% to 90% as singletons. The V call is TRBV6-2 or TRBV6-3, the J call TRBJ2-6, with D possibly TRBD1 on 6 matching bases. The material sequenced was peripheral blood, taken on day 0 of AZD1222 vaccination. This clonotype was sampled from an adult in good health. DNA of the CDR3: TGTGCCAGCAGTTCCACAGGGTTTGCTGGGGCCAACGTCCTGACTTTC. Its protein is CASSSTGFAGANVLTF.